The following is a TCR beta chain sequence with its context. The antigen remains unidentified. Amplified TCR beta CDR3 regions came from RNA transcripts. The primer set for the first-round RT-PCR of the TCR CDR3 was HTBI. TCRdb reprocessed the multiplex PCR reads via MiXCR and lists one record per CDR3 protein. The profile shows about half a million distinct CDR3 sequences, roughly 24% of them singletons. The data were taken from a study of T cells in Graves' hyperthyroidism and ophthalmopathy. Trimming removed 4 bases at V and 4 bases at J, with 13 bases between. CDR1 is MNHEY, CDR2 SMNVEV, per germline (reference sequence). The CDR3 has 15 amino acids. Broader study findings: Ophthalmopathy could be told apart from stable hyperthyroidism with a 13 V-J model. The model forecast ophthalmopathy, anticipating it by a median around 6.9 months before onset.

Ophthalmopathy patients all had a Clinical Activity Score of at least 3, a NOSPECS grade of at least 4 and disease under 3 months old. Patients with uncontrolled infections, other autoimmune diseases, pregnancy or lactation were excluded. The clonotype comes from a woman aged 25-40 years with Graves' ophthalmopathy. The chain is built from TRBV27 and TRBJ2-2; possibly TRBD1 for D (6 bases). Input material: blood. CDR3 region: CASSSVGTSTGELFF. The DNA of the CDR3 is TGTGCCAGCAGTTCGGTGGGGACAAGCACCGGGGAGCTGTTTTTT.